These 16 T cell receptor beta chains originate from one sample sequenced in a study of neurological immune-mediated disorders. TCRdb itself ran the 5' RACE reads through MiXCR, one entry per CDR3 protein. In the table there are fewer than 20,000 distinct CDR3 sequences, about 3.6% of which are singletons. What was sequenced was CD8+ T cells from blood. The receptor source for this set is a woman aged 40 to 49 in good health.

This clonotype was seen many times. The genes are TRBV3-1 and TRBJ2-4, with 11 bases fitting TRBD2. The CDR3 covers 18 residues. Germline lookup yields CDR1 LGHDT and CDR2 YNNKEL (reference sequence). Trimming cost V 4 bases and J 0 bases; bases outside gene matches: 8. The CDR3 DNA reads TGTGCCAGCAGCCCGGGGACTAGCGGCTCTCTAGCCAAAAACATTCAGTACTTC. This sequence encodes CASSPGTSGSLAKNIQYF.

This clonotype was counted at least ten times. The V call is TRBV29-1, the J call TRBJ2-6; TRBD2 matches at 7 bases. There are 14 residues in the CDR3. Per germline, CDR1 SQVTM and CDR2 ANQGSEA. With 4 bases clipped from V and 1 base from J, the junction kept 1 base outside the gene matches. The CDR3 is CSVGGGSGANVLTF. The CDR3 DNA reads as TGCAGCGTTGGGGGGGGTTCTGGGGCCAACGTCCTGACTTTC.

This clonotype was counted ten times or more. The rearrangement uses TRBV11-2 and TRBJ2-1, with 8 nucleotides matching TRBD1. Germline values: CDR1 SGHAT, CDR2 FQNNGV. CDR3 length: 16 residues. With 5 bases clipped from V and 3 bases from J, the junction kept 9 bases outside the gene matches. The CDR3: CASSPGGTGGYNEQFF. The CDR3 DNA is TGTGCCAGCAGCCCCGGGGGAACAGGGGGCTACAATGAGCAGTTCTTC.

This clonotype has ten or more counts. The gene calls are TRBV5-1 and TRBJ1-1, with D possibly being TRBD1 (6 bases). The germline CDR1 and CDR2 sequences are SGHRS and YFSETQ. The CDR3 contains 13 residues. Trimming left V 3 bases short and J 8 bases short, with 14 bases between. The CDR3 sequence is CASSWGTGTEAFF. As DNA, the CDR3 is TGCGCCAGCAGCTGGGGGACCGGGACAGAAGCTTTCTTT.

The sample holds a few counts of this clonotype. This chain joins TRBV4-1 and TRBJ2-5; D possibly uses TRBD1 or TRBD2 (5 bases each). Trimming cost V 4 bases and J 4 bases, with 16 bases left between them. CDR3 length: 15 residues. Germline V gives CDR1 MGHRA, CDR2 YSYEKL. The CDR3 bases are TGCGCCAGCAGCCGGGGACGGACCGTATTAGAGACCCAGTACTTC. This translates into CASSRGRTVLETQYF.

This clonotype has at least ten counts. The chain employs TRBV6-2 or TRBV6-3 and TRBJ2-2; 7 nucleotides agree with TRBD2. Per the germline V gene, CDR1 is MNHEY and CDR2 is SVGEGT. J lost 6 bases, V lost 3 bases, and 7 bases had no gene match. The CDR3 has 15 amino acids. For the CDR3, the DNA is TGTGCCAGCAGTTATCTCTCGGCGGGAGCCGGGGAGCTGTTTTTT. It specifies CASSYLSAGAGELFF.

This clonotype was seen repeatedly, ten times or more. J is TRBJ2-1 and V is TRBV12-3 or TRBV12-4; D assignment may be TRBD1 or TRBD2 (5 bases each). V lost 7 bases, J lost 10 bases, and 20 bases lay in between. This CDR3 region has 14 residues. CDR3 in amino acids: CASTPRDGALEQFF. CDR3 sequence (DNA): TGTGCCAGCACCCCGAGGGACGGGGCATTGGAGCAGTTCTTC.

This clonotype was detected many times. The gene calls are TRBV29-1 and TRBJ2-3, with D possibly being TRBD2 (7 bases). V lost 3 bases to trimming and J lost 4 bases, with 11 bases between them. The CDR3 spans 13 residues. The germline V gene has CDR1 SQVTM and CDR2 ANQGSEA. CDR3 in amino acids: CSVDRGGSDTQYF. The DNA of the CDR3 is TGCAGCGTTGACAGGGGAGGGTCAGATACGCAGTATTTT.

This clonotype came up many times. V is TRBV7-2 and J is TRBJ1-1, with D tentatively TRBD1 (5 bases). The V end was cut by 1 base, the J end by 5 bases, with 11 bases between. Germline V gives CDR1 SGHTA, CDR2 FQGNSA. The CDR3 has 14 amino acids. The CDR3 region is CASSLVERGTEAFF. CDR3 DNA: TGTGCCAGCAGCTTAGTTGAGCGGGGGACTGAAGCTTTCTTT. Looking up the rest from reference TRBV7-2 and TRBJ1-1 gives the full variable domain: GAGVSQSPSNKVTEKGKDVELRCDPISGHTALYWYRQSLGQGLEFLIYFQGNSAPDKSGLPSDRFSAERTGGSVSTLTIQRTQQEDSAVYLCASSLVERGTEAFFGQGTRLTVV.

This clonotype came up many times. The CDR3 nucleotides are TGTGCCAGCAGCGAGGGACTAGCGGCTAGCACAGATACGCAGTATTTT. As protein: CASSEGLAASTDTQYF. The chain joins TRBV7-9 to TRBJ2-3, with TRBD2 identical over 11 bases. This CDR3 has 16 amino acids. Per germline, CDR1 SEHNR and CDR2 FQNEAQ (reference sequence). The V gene end was trimmed by 5 bases and the J gene end by 0 bases; junction bases not matched to a gene: 4.

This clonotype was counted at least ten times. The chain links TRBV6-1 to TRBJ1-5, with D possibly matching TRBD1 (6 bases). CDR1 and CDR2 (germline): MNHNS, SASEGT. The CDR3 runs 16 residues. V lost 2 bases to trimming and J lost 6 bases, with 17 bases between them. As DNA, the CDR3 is TGTGCCAGCAGTGAATGGTTTTCCCAGGGGAGTCAGCCCCAGCATTTT. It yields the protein CASSEWFSQGSQPQHF.

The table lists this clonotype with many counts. CDR3 protein: CASSYSLAGGNEQFF. The CDR3 bases are TGTGCCAGCAGTTACTCTCTAGCGGGAGGTAATGAGCAGTTCTTC. This sequence joins TRBV6-2 or TRBV6-3 and TRBJ2-1; TRBD2 agrees at 11 bases. The germline V gene has CDR1 MNHEY and CDR2 SVGEGT. CDR3 size: 15 residues. The J segment lost 7 bases and the V segment lost 0 bases, leaving 2 bases of the junction unmatched.

The CDR3 reads CSARSGRDQPQHF. The DNA of the CDR3 is TGCAGTGCTAGATCCGGGCGAGATCAGCCCCAGCATTTT. The V gene is TRBV20-1, the J gene TRBJ1-5; D ambiguous. Germline-derived CDR1 and CDR2 are DFQATT and SNEGSKA (reference sequence). V lost 2 bases and J lost 5, with 10 bases in between. The CDR3 contains 13 residues.

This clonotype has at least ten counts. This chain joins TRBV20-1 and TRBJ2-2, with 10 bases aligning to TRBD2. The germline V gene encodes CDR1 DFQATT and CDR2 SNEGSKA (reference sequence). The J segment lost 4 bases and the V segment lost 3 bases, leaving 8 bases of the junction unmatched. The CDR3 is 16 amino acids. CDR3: CSASFKREGLTGELFF. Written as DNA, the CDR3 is TGCAGTGCTAGTTTTAAGCGGGAGGGCCTCACCGGGGAGCTGTTTTTT.

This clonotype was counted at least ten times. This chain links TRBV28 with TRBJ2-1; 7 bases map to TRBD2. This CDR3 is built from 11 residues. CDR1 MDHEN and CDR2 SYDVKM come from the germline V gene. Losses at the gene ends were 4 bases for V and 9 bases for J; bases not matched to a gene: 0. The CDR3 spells CASSSGGEQFF. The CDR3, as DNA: TGTGCCAGCAGTTCGGGGGGTGAGCAGTTCTTC.

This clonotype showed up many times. CDR3 DNA: TGTGCCGTCGGCAGGGGGCGGGACACTGAAGCTTTCTTT. Translating gives CAVGRGRDTEAFF. The chain is built from TRBV27 and TRBJ1-1; 8 bases align to TRBD1. CDR3 length: 13 amino acids. The J segment lost 3 bases and the V segment lost 11 bases, leaving 8 bases of the junction unmatched. Looked up from germline, CDR1 is MNHEY and CDR2 is SMNVEV (reference sequence).